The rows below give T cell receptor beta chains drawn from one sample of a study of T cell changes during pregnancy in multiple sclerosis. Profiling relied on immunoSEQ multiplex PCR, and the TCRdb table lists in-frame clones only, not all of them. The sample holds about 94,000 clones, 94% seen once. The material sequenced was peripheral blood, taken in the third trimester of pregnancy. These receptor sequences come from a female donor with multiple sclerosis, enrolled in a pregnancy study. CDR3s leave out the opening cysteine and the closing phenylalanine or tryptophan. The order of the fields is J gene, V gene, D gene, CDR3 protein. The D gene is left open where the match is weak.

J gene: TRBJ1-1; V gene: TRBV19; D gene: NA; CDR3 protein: ASSIYTELYTEAF
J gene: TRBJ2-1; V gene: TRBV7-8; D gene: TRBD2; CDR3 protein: ASSLWLAGGWNEQF
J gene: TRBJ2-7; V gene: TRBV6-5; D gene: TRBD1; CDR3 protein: ASGQGSHEQY
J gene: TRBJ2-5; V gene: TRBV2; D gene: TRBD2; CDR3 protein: ASSEQTSRGETQY
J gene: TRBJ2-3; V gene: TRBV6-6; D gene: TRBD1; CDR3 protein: ATALTGGFTDTQY
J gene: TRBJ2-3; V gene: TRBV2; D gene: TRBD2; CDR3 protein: ASGASGRVDTQY
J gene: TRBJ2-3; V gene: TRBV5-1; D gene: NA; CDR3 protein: ASSLLTDTQY
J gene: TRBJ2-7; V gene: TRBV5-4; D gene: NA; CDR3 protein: ASSLERLLSEQY
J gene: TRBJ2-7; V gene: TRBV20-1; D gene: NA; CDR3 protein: SARHSGEQY
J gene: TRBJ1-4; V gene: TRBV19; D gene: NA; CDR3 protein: ASSPRSGGEEKLF
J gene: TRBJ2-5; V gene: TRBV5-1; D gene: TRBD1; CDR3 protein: ASSQGTGARETQY
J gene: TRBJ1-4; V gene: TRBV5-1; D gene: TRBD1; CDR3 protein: ASRPQGTANEKLF
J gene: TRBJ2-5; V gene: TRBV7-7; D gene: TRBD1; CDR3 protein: ASSLARDRAGETQY
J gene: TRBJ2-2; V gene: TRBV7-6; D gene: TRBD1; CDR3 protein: ASSAGQGFAGELF
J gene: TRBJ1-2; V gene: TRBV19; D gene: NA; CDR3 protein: ASNRDRANYGYT
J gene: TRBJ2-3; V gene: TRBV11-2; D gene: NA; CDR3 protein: ASSRTESTDTQY
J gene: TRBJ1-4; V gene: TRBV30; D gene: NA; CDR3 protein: AWSRTAGAEKLF
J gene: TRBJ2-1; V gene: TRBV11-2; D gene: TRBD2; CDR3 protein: ASSTLAGGIVNEQF
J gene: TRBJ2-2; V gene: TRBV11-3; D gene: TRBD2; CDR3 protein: ASSLRGEGTGELF
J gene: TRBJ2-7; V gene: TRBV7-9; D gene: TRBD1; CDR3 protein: ASSPRTGSYEQY
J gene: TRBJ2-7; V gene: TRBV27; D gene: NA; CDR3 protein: ASSLIGGLNVYEQY
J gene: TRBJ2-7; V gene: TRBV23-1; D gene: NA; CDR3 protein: ASRRQDYEQY
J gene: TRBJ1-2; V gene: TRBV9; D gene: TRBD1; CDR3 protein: ASSGLEGGADGYT
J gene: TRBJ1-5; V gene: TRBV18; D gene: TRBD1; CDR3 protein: ASSPDRTWPQH
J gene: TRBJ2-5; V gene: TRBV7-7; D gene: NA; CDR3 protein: ASRVTAEGETQY
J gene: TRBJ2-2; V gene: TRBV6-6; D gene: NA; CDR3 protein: ASSRDNANTGELF
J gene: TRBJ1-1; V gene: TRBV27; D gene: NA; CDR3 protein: ASSLKRSNTEAF
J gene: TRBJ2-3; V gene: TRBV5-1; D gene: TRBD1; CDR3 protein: ASSRDRGERSAQY
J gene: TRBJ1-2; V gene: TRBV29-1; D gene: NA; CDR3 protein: SVQNIFGYT
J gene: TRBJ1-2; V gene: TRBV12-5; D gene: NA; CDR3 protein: ASGLVDRGGNYGYT
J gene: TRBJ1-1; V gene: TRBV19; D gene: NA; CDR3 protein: ASSLREGTEAF
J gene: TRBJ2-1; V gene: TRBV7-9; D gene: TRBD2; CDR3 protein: ASSPSGRRSYNEQF
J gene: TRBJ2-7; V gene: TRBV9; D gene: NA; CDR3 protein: ASSGGTSSPYEQY
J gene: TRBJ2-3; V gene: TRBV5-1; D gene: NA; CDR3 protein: ASSFNGQRADTQY
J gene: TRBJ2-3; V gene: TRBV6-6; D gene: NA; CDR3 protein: ASSYSTRSADTQY
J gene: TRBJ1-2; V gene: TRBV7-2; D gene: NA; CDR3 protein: ASSFDPGGAYGYT
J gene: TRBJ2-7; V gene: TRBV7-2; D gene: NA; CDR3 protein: ASSSNGPNYEQY
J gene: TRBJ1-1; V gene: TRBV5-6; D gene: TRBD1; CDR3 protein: ASSLRTGKAF
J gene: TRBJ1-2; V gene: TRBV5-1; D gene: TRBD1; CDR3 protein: ASGQGNYGYT